This T cell receptor (beta chain) was recovered during a study of blood T cell repertoires in COVID-19. Germline V CDR1 and CDR2: ENHRY, SYGVKD. V shed 4 bases and J shed 4 bases, with 12 bases lying between them. The CDR3 extends over 14 amino acids. Measured with immunoSEQ multiplex PCR; TCRdb has only the in-frame clones, and not every one. The table has about 290,000 clones, approximately 88% seen once. The receptor's source is a woman aged 40 to 50 who had recovered from COVID-19. The sequencing sample was made of peripheral blood. The chain uses TRBV10-3 and TRBJ2-3; the D gene is possibly TRBD2 (6 bases). The CDR3 sequence is CAISGPTRADTQYF. As DNA, the CDR3 is TGTGCCATCAGTGGCCCGACTAGGGCAGATACGCAGTATTTT.